Listed below are T cell receptor beta chains from one sample, sequenced in a study of T-cell memory formation after mild COVID-19. TCRdb called the 5' RACE reads again in MiXCR, with one record for every CDR3 protein. The table shows tens of thousands of distinct CDR3 sequences, with about 13% occurring only once. Sequences were obtained from PBMCs or a T cell subset sorted from them (not recorded which). All receptors derive from an adult woman who had mild COVID-19 (a few samples of this study predate the infection). Cell type and time point are not known. Both conserved end residues are part of each CDR3. The D gene is left open where the match is weak. Size values are once, few and many counts, or a class for expanded clones, and some rows have none.

V gene	J gene	clone size	D gene	CDR3 protein	CDR3 DNA
TRBV4-3	TRBJ2-4	many	TRBD1	CASSQDAPRQGGNIQYF	TGCGCCAGCAGCCAAGACGCCCCCCGACAGGGGGGAAACATTCAGTACTTC
TRBV7-9	TRBJ2-5	few	.	CASTRDGWETQYF	TGTGCCAGCACCAGAGATGGATGGGAGACCCAGTACTTC
TRBV7-2	TRBJ2-1	many	.	CASSEMYEQFF	TGTGCCAGCAGCGAGATGTATGAGCAGTTCTTC
TRBV3-1	TRBJ1-5	.	.	CASSQDFGHQPQHF	TGTGCCAGCAGCCAAGATTTCGGACATCAGCCCCAGCATTTT
TRBV7-9	TRBJ2-1	.	TRBD2	CASSQIEREVSFF	TGTGCCAGCAGCCAGATCGAGCGGGAGGTCAGCTTCTTC
TRBV5-1	TRBJ2-1	few	.	CASSSADSSYNEQFF	TGCGCCAGCAGCTCGGCGGACAGCTCCTACAATGAGCAGTTCTTC
TRBV7-9	TRBJ2-7	many	.	CASSLDYGYEQYF	TGTGCCAGCAGCTTAGATTACGGCTACGAGCAGTACTTC
TRBV7-6	TRBJ2-3	.	.	CASSKNSVMVTDTQYF	TGTGCCAGCAGCAAAAATAGCGTCATGGTGACAGATACGCAGTATTTT
TRBV7-8	TRBJ2-7	few	TRBD1	CASSLIQEGQGVCEQYF	TGTGCCAGCAGCTTAATCCAGGAGGGACAGGGTGTATGCGAGCAGTACTTC
TRBV29-1	TRBJ2-2	few	TRBD2	CSVLAGDTGELFF	TGCAGCGTTCTAGCGGGAGACACCGGGGAGCTGTTTTTT
TRBV20-1	TRBJ1-3	few	.	CSARGLSGNTIYF	TGCAGTGCAAGAGGTCTCTCTGGAAACACCATATATTTT
TRBV12-3/TRBV12-4	TRBJ2-1	few	TRBD1	CASSYYTGQGMDEQFF	TGTGCCAGCAGTTACTACACGGGACAGGGTATGGATGAGCAGTTCTTC
TRBV7-8	TRBJ2-3	.	.	CASSSPGYTDTQYF	TGTGCCAGCAGCTCCCCGGGATACACAGATACGCAGTATTTT
TRBV19	TRBJ2-7	few	.	CASRTLRGSSYEQYF	TGTGCCAGTAGGACCCTCAGGGGTTCCTCCTACGAGCAGTACTTC
TRBV10-3	TRBJ2-7	few	TRBD1	CAISEPDRGRKSYEQYF	TGTGCCATCAGTGAGCCGGACAGGGGGCGAAAATCCTACGAGCAGTACTTC
TRBV13	TRBJ1-1	.	.	CASSLGWVGWNTEAFF	TGTGCCAGCAGCTTAGGCTGGGTAGGGTGGAACACTGAAGCTTTCTTT
TRBV20-1	TRBJ1-6	many	.	CSARGAQADNSPLHF	TGCAGTGCTAGAGGAGCGCAGGCGGATAATTCACCCCTCCACTTT
TRBV5-4	TRBJ1-1	.	TRBD1	CASSLDRANTEAFF	TGTGCCAGCAGCCTAGACAGGGCGAACACTGAAGCTTTCTTT
TRBV24-1	TRBJ2-1	few	TRBD1	CATSPAGDRDDNEQFF	TGTGCCACCAGTCCCGCGGGGGACAGGGACGACAATGAGCAGTTCTTC
TRBV20-1	TRBJ2-1	.	.	CSAPGEPAYNEQFF	TGCAGTGCTCCTGGGGAGCCGGCCTACAATGAGCAGTTCTTC
TRBV27	TRBJ2-3	few	.	CASCYGGADTQYF	TGTGCCAGCTGCTACGGAGGGGCAGATACGCAGTATTTT
TRBV5-1	TRBJ2-7	.	.	CASSLGLDSRSYEQYF	TGCGCCAGCAGCCTCGGACTGGACTCCCGCTCCTACGAGCAGTACTTC
TRBV7-3	TRBJ2-3	few	TRBD1	CASSLTQGAADTQYF	TGTGCCAGCAGCTTAACACAGGGGGCGGCAGATACGCAGTATTTT
TRBV25-1	TRBJ2-2	.	.	CASSDRAPGGTGELFF	TGTGCCAGCAGTGACAGGGCGCCCGGGGGCACCGGGGAGCTGTTTTTT
TRBV7-6	TRBJ2-1	.	TRBD2	CASSLVASPSGAAYNEQFF	TGTGCCAGCAGCTTAGTCGCCTCGCCTAGCGGGGCCGCCTACAATGAGCAGTTCTTC
TRBV4-3	TRBJ2-7	.	.	CASSQEWAGDYEQYF	TGCGCCAGCAGCCAAGAATGGGCAGGGGACTACGAGCAGTACTTC
TRBV4-1	TRBJ2-7	few	.	CASSQDSGLTYEQYF	TGCGCCAGCAGCCAAGATAGCGGTCTGACCTACGAGCAGTACTTC
TRBV20-1	TRBJ2-1	few	.	CSAFEQGRVNEQFF	TGCAGTGCCTTCGAACAGGGTAGGGTCAATGAGCAGTTCTTC
TRBV7-9	TRBJ1-1	few	.	CASSFGADLYTEAFF	TGTGCCAGCAGCTTTGGGGCGGACCTTTACACTGAAGCTTTCTTT